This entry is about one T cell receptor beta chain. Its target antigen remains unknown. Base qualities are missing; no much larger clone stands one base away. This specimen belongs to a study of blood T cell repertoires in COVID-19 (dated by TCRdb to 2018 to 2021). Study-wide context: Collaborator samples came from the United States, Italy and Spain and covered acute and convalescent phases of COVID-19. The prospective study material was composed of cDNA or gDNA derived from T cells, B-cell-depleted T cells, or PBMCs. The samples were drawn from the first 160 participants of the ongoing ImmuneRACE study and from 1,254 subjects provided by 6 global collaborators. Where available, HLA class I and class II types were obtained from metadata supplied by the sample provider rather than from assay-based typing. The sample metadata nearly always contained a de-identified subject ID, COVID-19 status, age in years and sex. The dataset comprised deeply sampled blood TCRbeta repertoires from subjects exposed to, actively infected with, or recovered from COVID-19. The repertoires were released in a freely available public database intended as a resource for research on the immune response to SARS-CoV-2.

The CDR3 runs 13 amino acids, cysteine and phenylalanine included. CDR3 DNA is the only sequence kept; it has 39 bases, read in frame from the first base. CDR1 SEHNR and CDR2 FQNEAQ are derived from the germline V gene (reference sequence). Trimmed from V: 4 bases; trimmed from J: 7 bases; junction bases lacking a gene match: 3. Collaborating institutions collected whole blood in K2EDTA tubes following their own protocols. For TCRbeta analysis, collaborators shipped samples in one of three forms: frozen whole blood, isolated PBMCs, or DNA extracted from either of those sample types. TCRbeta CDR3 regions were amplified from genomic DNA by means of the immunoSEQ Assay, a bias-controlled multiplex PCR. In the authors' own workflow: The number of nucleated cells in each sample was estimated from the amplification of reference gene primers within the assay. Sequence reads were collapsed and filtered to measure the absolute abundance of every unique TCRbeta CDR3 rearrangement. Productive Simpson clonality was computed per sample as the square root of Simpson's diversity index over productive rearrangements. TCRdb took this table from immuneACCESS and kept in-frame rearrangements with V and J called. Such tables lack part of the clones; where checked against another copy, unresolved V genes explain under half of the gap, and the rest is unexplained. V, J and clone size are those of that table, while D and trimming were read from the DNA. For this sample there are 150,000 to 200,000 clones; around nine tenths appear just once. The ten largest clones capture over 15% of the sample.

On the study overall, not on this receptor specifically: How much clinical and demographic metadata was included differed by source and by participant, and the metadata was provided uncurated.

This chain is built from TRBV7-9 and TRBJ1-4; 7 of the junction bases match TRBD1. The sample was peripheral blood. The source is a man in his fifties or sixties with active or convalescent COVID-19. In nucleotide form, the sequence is TGTGCCAGCAGCTCCTCAGGGGGTGAAAAACTGTTTTTT. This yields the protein CASSSSGGEKLFF.